This TCR beta chain came from a study of cytomegalovirus exposure and HLA in healthy donors. General observations from the study: Relative to equally common others, HLA-associated TCR beta chains showed greater clonal expansion in a later analysis. With later analysis, a missense DCLRE1C variant became linked to TCR beta V- and J-gene trimming.

Nominally healthy donors provided the samples, though records likely missed some immune exposures. The V and J ends lost 1 base and 4 bases, in that order; junction bases with no gene match: 3. The CDR3 has 15 residues. Germline assignment: CDR1 MGHDK and CDR2 SYGVNS. Concerning this clone: Its antigen is as yet unknown.

PCR was performed using 60 Vbeta and 13 Jbeta primers. Libraries were prepared by immunoSEQ multiplex PCR; TCRdb keeps only in-frame clonotypes and omits some of them. The repertoire holds roughly 150,000 clones, with 60% to 80% as singletons. The chain uses TRBV25-1 and TRBJ2-2; 7 bases line up with TRBD1. The sample taken for sequencing was PBMCs. This sequence originates from a man in his thirties or forties in good health and CMV-seronegative. The CDR3 region is CASSEWGQSTGELFF. DNA of the CDR3: TGTGCCAGCAGTGAATGGGGACAGTCCACCGGGGAGCTGTTTTTT.